Shown below are 7 T cell receptor beta chains from a single sample sequenced in a study of T-cell memory formation after mild COVID-19. TCRdb analysed the 5' RACE reads with MiXCR anew, one entry per CDR3 protein. This sample carries about 280,000 distinct CDR3 sequences, over 7% of them seen once, and the ten largest clones take approximately 22%. Sample: PBMCs or a T cell subset sorted from them (not recorded which). These receptors came from a man between 18 and 35 years old who had mild COVID-19 (a few samples of this study predate the infection). Cell type and time point are not known.

The chain employs TRBV12-3 or TRBV12-4 and TRBJ1-4, with 7 positions matching TRBD1. Trimming removed 6 bases from V and 7 bases from J; junction bases left unmatched: 11. This CDR3 region has 15 residues. The CDR3 region has the DNA TGTGCCAGCAGCCACCTCCAGGGGGGGGGTGAAAAACTGTTTTTT. Its protein is CASSHLQGGGEKLFF.

The rearrangement joins TRBV4-1 to TRBJ2-1; D not resolved. From germline, CDR1 is MGHRA and CDR2 YSYEKL. The CDR3 has 16 residues. Trimming took off 0 bases at V and 4 bases at J, with 13 bases between the two ends. In nucleotides, the CDR3 is TGCGCCAGCAGCCAAGATAGTAGAAAGGCTTACAATGAGCAGTTCTTC. Translation gives CASSQDSRKAYNEQFF.

This clonotype has at least ten counts. The chain couples TRBV5-1 to TRBJ1-1; no definite D call. Trimming took 0 bases from V and 0 from J, leaving 12 bases between them. The germline CDR1 and CDR2 sequences are SGHRS and YFSETQ. The CDR3 length is 16 residues. This CDR3 reads CASSLAAGALNTEAFF. Written as DNA, the CDR3 is TGCGCCAGCAGCTTGGCGGCAGGAGCCTTGAACACTGAAGCTTTCTTT.

This clonotype was seen many times. The chain uses TRBV19 and TRBJ2-1, with D unresolved. Germline V lookup: CDR1 LNHDA, CDR2 SQIVND (reference sequence). This CDR3 region has 14 residues. V shed 5 bases and J shed 1 base, with 9 bases lying between them. The CDR3 DNA sequence: TGTGCCAGTAGTTCGACGAGATCCTACAATGAGCAGTTCTTC. Its protein is CASSSTRSYNEQFF.

Only a few counts were recorded for this clonotype. The genes are TRBV12-3 or TRBV12-4 and TRBJ2-5; perhaps TRBD1 as D (6 bases). V was shortened by 7 bases and J by 4 bases, with 13 bases between the two germline ends. This CDR3 comprises 13 residues. CDR3 sequence (DNA): TGTGCCAGCACCAAGGACAGTGTAGAGACCCAGTACTTC. Encoded protein: CASTKDSVETQYF.

The V call is TRBV4-3, the J call TRBJ2-3, with 13 bases aligning to TRBD2. CDR3 length: 20 residues. The V gene end was trimmed by 4 bases and the J gene end by 2 bases; junction bases not matched to a gene: 15. CDR1 and CDR2 from the germline V gene are LGHNA and YSLEER. The DNA of the CDR3 is TGCGCCAGCAGCCGGGCGACTAGCGGGGGGCCGGAAGCCTACACAGATACGCAGTATTTT. Translating gives CASSRATSGGPEAYTDTQYF.

This clonotype has more than one count but fewer than ten. CDR3: CSVSLHTALAGGLTDTQYF. The DNA of the CDR3 is TGCAGCGTCTCCCTACACACAGCGCTAGCGGGGGGTCTCACAGATACGCAGTATTTT. J is TRBJ2-3 and V is TRBV29-1; 11 positions agree with TRBD2. This CDR3 is built from 19 residues. Germline V gives CDR1 SQVTM, CDR2 ANQGSEA. J gave up 2 bases and V 6 bases, and 19 bases lay outside the gene matches.